Following are 21 T cell receptor beta chains from one sample sequenced in a study of yellow fever vaccine responses in identical twins. A single record per CDR3 protein comes from TCRdb applying MiXCR to the RT-PCR reads. The sample carries about 12,000 distinct CDR3 sequences, around four fifths recorded once. This material consisted of T cells from blood (PBMCs), unsorted or a sorted subset (not recorded which), taken before or after yellow fever vaccination (not recorded which). These receptors were obtained from a woman younger than 30 who received the yellow fever vaccine.

This clonotype showed up just once. The chain carries TRBV12-3 or TRBV12-4 and TRBJ1-5, with D unclear. The CDR3 consists of 14 residues. V was trimmed by 4 bases and J by 7 bases, leaving 14 bases between them. The CDR3 sequence is CASSSMSGRQPQHF. The CDR3 DNA reads TGTGCCAGCAGTTCCATGTCCGGGAGACAGCCCCAGCATTTT.

The chain's CDR3 is CASSSSREGEQFF. The DNA of the CDR3 is TGTGCCAGCAGCTCCTCGCGCGAGGGTGAGCAGTTCTTC. This chain uses TRBV7-2 with TRBJ2-1, with D possibly matching TRBD2 (5 bases). Trimming stripped 4 bases from V and 9 bases from J, with 13 bases between. This CDR3 is built from 13 residues. The germline V gene encodes CDR1 SGHTA and CDR2 FQGNSA.

The rearrangement uses TRBV12-3 or TRBV12-4 and TRBJ2-6; D call uncertain. The V end lost 6 bases, the J end lost 2 bases, and 14 bases lay between the germline ends. There are 16 residues in the CDR3. In DNA form, the CDR3 reads TGTGCCAGCAGCACTCCCACACCCACTGGGGCCAACGTCCTGACTTTC. Translated, it gives CASSTPTPTGANVLTF.

The chain recombines TRBV7-9 with TRBJ2-5; D is possibly TRBD1 (6 bases). The CDR3 contains 13 residues. Deletions cut 5 bases from V and 3 bases from J, with 10 bases between. Germline assignment: CDR1 SEHNR and CDR2 FQNEAQ (reference sequence). CDR3 loop: CASSPRDKETQYF. Written as DNA, the CDR3 is TGTGCCAGCAGCCCCCGGGACAAAGAGACCCAGTACTTC.

The chain is built from TRBV7-3 and TRBJ1-1; perhaps TRBD1 as D (5 bases). Germline CDR1 SGHTA, CDR2 FQGTGA. V was pared by 4 bases and J by 6 bases, with 12 bases between. CDR3 size: 13 residues. The CDR3 nucleotides are TGTGCCAGCAGCTCTCGAGAAGGGGCTGAAGCTTTCTTT. Residues: CASSSREGAEAFF.

The V call is TRBV29-1, the J call TRBJ2-3; D gene ambiguous. V gave up 4 bases and J gave up 3 bases, with 8 bases separating them. Germline-derived CDR1 and CDR2 are SQVTM and ANQGSEA. The CDR3 is 12 amino acids. CDR3 in DNA: TGCAGCGTTGTTCTGGGGACAGATACGCAGTATTTT. Encoded protein: CSVVLGTDTQYF.

The V and J genes are TRBV11-3 and TRBJ2-1, with 10 bases fitting TRBD2. V dropped 4 bases and J dropped 9; count of bases not matched to a gene: 6. The CDR3 contains 14 residues. From germline, CDR1 is SGHNT and CDR2 YENEEA. The CDR3 sequence: CASSSVAGGTEQFF. The CDR3 DNA sequence: TGTGCCAGCAGCTCGGTAGCGGGAGGCACTGAGCAGTTCTTC. Full variable domain (rest looked up from reference TRBV11-3 and TRBJ2-1): EAGVVQSPRYKIIEKKQPVAFWCNPISGHNTLYWYLQNLGQGPELLIRYENEEAVDDSQLPKDRFSAERLKGVDSTLKIQPAELGDSAVYLCASSSVAGGTEQFFGPGTRLTVL.

The V and J genes are TRBV29-1 and TRBJ2-1; no firm D call. From germline, CDR1 is SQVTM and CDR2 ANQGSEA. V was trimmed by 3 bases and J by 9 bases, leaving 3 bases between them. The CDR3 runs to 9 residues. CDR3 loop: CSVDGEQFF. The CDR3 nucleotides read TGCAGCGTTGATGGTGAGCAGTTCTTC.

In this sample, this clonotype turned up once. The chain recombines TRBV10-3 with TRBJ1-1; D may be TRBD1 (5 bases). CDR3 size: 13 residues. Germline CDR1 is ENHRY and CDR2 is SYGVKD. The V gene lost 6 bases and the J gene lost 1 base, with 9 bases spanning the gap. Here the CDR3 DNA reads TGTGCCATCAGCAAGACAGAGAACACTGAAGCTTTCTTT. Its translation: CAISKTENTEAFF.

This chain uses TRBV13 with TRBJ2-1; 9 bases fit TRBD2. V trimming: 7 bases; J trimming: 3 bases; junction bases outside the gene matches: 4. Germline V gives CDR1 PRHDT, CDR2 FYEKMQ (reference sequence). The CDR3 totals 14 residues. Here the CDR3 reads CASKTSGNYNEQFF. CDR3 sequence (DNA): TGTGCCAGCAAGACTAGCGGAAACTACAATGAGCAGTTCTTC.

CDR3 DNA: TGCAGCGTTCTCCGGGACCGCGAGCAGTACTTC. It is translated as CSVLRDREQYF. This chain joins TRBV29-1 and TRBJ2-7; TRBD1 or TRBD2 may be the D gene (5 bases each). Germline V lookup: CDR1 SQVTM, CDR2 ANQGSEA. V was trimmed by 5 bases and J by 6 bases, leaving 11 bases between them. The CDR3 contains 11 residues.

The CDR3 loop is CASSLGTPNTGELFF. CDR3 nucleotides: TGTGCCAGCAGTCTGGGGACTCCGAACACCGGGGAGCTGTTTTTT. The chain combines TRBV12-3 or TRBV12-4 with TRBJ2-2, with D possibly TRBD2 on 6 matching bases. Between the trimmed V and J ends, which lost 5 bases and 0 bases, there was a span of 10 bases. This CDR3 has 15 amino acids.

The chain uses TRBV6-2 or TRBV6-3 and TRBJ1-5, with D tentatively TRBD1 (5 bases). Trimming removed 2 bases from V and 7 bases from J, with 21 bases in between. The CDR3 has 17 residues. CDR1 and CDR2 from the germline V gene are MNHEY and SVGEGT. CDR3 loop: CASSYTQGKEGRQPQHF. The CDR3 DNA sequence: TGTGCCAGCAGTTACACGCAAGGGAAGGAGGGACGACAGCCCCAGCATTTT.

V usage is TRBV9 and J usage is TRBJ2-7, with D perhaps matching TRBD2 (6 bases). With 0 bases removed from V and 0 bases from J, the gap between germline ends came to 10 bases. Germline V gene data show CDR1 as SGDLS and CDR2 as YYNGEE. This CDR3 is 15 amino acids long. The DNA of the CDR3 is TGTGCCAGCAGCGTAGAAGTCGGGAGCTCCTACGAGCAGTACTTC. Protein: CASSVEVGSSYEQYF.

This clonotype showed up just a few times. This chain uses TRBV30 with TRBJ2-7, with D unclear. The ends were cut back, 0 bases at V and 7 bases at J, with 7 bases in the middle. The CDR3 has 11 amino acids. In germline, CDR1 is GTSNPN, CDR2 SVGIG (reference sequence). The CDR3 loop is CAWSVLGEQYF. The CDR3 nucleotides are TGTGCCTGGAGTGTACTTGGGGAGCAGTACTTC.

This chain links TRBV11-1 with TRBJ2-3, with TRBD2 identical over 7 bases. The CDR3 runs to 14 residues. Germline V gene sequence: CDR1 SGHAT, CDR2 FQDESV (reference sequence). The V gene end was trimmed by 9 bases and the J gene end by 2 bases; junction bases not matched to a gene: 8. Written as DNA, the CDR3 is TGTGCCAGTGAAAGTCTAGCGGACACAGATACGCAGTATTTT. Translated, it gives CASESLADTDTQYF.

The V call is TRBV29-1, the J call TRBJ2-1; D is unresolved. CDR3 length equals 10 residues. Germline V gene sequence: CDR1 SQVTM, CDR2 ANQGSEA. V shed 3 bases and J shed 6 bases, with 3 bases lying between them. As DNA, the CDR3 is TGCAGCGTTGACTCCAATGAGCAGTTCTTC. This encodes CSVDSNEQFF.

The chain has TRBV20-1 and TRBJ2-3; maybe TRBD2 (5 bases). The germline V gene encodes CDR1 DFQATT and CDR2 SNEGSKA (reference sequence). Trimming took 2 bases from V and 2 from J, leaving 11 bases between them. This CDR3 contains 14 residues. CDR3 protein: CSARSSGFTDTQYF. The CDR3 DNA sequence: TGCAGTGCTAGATCCAGCGGTTTCACAGATACGCAGTATTTT.

This clonotype has only one observation. The chain carries TRBV7-2 and TRBJ1-5, with D unclear. In germline, CDR1 is SGHTA, CDR2 FQGNSA. The CDR3 spans 13 residues. V gave up 1 base and J gave up 5 bases, with 6 bases separating them. Written as DNA, the CDR3 is TGTGCCAGCAGCTTAGTAGTGGATCAGCCCCAGCATTTT. Its protein product is CASSLVVDQPQHF.

CDR3 sequence reads: CASSTIRETQYF. CDR3 DNA sequence: TGTGCCAGCAGCACAATTAGGGAGACCCAGTACTTC. The chain employs TRBV13 and TRBJ2-5; D is undetermined. Deletions cut 5 bases from V and 5 bases from J, with 9 bases between. CDR1 and CDR2 from the germline V gene are PRHDT and FYEKMQ (reference sequence). The CDR3 is 12 amino acids.

V gene TRBV29-1 combines with J gene TRBJ2-7, with 8 bases fitting TRBD1. This CDR3 comprises 15 residues. CDR1 and CDR2 from the germline V gene are SQVTM and ANQGSEA. Trimming took 0 bases from V and 7 from J; bases not matched to a gene: 11. CDR3 DNA sequence: TGCAGCGTTGAAGAGCCGGGACAGGACACGCGGGAGCAGTACTTC. Its translation: CSVEEPGQDTREQYF.